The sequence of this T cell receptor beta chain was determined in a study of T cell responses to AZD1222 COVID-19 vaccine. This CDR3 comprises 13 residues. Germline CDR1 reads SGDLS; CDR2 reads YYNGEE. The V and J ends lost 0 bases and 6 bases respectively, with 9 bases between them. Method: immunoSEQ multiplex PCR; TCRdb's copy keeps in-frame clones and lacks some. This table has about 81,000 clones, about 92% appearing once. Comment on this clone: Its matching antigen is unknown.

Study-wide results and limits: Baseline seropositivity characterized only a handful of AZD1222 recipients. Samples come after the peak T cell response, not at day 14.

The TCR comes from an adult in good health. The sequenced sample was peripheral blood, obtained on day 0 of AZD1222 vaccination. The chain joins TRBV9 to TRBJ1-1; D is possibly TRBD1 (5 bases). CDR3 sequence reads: CASSVEGRSEAFF. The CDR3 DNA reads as TGTGCCAGCAGCGTAGAGGGACGCTCTGAAGCTTTCTTT.